Below, 18 T cell receptor beta chains from the same sample are listed, as sequenced in a study of T-cell reconstitution after alpha-beta-depleted transplantation in children. As it was prepared, the TCRbeta library received unique molecular identifiers. TCRdb processed the PCR reads anew with MiXCR; each CDR3 protein has one entry. The profile covers under 850,000 distinct CDR3 sequences, with approximately 14% appearing a single time and roughly 0.77% taken by the ten largest. Source: PBMCs, taken before TCRalphabeta/CD19-depleted stem cell transplant. These receptors originate from a girl under 10 years old with congenital amegakaryocytic thrombocytopenia, due to receive a stem cell transplant.

A few counts support this clonotype. The J gene is TRBJ2-3, the V gene TRBV28; possibly TRBD1 for D (6 bases). Germline values: CDR1 MDHEN, CDR2 SYDVKM. V lost 10 bases to trimming and J lost 3 bases, with 20 bases between them. The CDR3 consists of 15 residues. This CDR3 is CATQPYRVGTDTQYF. CDR3 DNA: TGTGCCACGCAACCCTACAGGGTGGGGACAGATACGCAGTATTTT.

The chain's CDR3 is CASSQPVETQYF. In DNA, the CDR3 is TGTGCCAGCAGCCAACCTGTGGAGACCCAGTACTTC. V gene TRBV7-9 combines with J gene TRBJ2-5; no clear D. The germline V gene has CDR1 SEHNR and CDR2 FQNEAQ (reference sequence). The CDR3 is 12 residues long. V lost 5 bases, J lost 5 bases, and 9 bases lay in between.

This clonotype was counted at least ten times. The gene calls are TRBV7-9 and TRBJ2-1, with TRBD1 matching over 7 bases. The J segment lost 4 bases and the V segment lost 1 base, leaving 7 bases of the junction unmatched. The CDR3 is 16 amino acids. Germline-derived CDR1 and CDR2 are SEHNR and FQNEAQ (reference sequence). The DNA of the CDR3 is TGTGCCAGCAGCTTAGGGTCCGGGACAGAGTACAATGAGCAGTTCTTC. This codes for CASSLGSGTEYNEQFF.

This clonotype appeared many times. The chain is built from TRBV10-3 and TRBJ2-1, with TRBD1 identical over 7 bases. CDR3 length equals 18 residues. Germline loops: CDR1 ENHRY, CDR2 SYGVKD. With V trimmed by 1 base and J by 0 bases, 9 bases remained unmatched. CDR3 in amino acids: CAISEFYRGESSYNEQFF. CDR3 nucleotide sequence: TGTGCCATCAGTGAGTTCTACAGGGGAGAGAGCTCCTACAATGAGCAGTTCTTC.

In regard to this clonotype: This may come from a read error, since a much larger clone is one base off. The genes are TRBV10-3 and TRBJ2-1; 11 bases are a match to TRBD2. Germline lookup yields CDR1 ENHRY and CDR2 SYGVKD. V lost 3 bases to trimming and J lost 5 bases; unmatched junction nucleotides: 12. The CDR3 sequence is 18 residues long. The CDR3: CAISDFFSGRVGNNEQFF. CDR3 nucleotides: TGTGCCATCAGTGACTTTTTTAGCGGGAGGGTGGGAAACAATGAGCAGTTCTTC.

The sample holds many counts of this clonotype. The V call is TRBV20-1, the J call TRBJ2-3, with 13 bases that match TRBD2. Germline V gene sequence: CDR1 DFQATT, CDR2 SNEGSKA (reference sequence). There are 15 residues in the CDR3. The V and J ends lost 6 bases and 5 bases, in that order; junction bases with no gene match: 8. CDR3 in amino acids: CSAKRTSGSGDTQYF. CDR3 nucleotide sequence: TGCAGTGCCAAACGGACTAGCGGGAGTGGAGATACGCAGTATTTT.

The genes are TRBV28 and TRBJ2-2, with D maybe TRBD1 (5 bases). The CDR3 has 15 residues. Germline CDR1 reads MDHEN; CDR2 reads SYDVKM. V was cut by 6 bases and J by 7 bases, with 18 bases left in between. CDR3 in DNA: TGTGCCAGCAGGGACACAGGAGCTCCGCTCGGGGAGCTGTTTTTT. This translates into CASRDTGAPLGELFF. Based on the CDR3 plus reference TRBV28 and TRBJ2-2, the full variable domain is DVKVTQSSRYLVKRTGEKVFLECVQDMDHENMFWYRQDPGLGLRLIYFSYDVKMKEKGDIPEGYSVSREKKERFSLILESASTNQTSMYLCASRDTGAPLGELFFGEGSRLTVL.

This clonotype has only a few counts. The chain uses TRBV5-1 and TRBJ2-5; D is ambiguous. The CDR3 loop spans 16 amino acids. V was clipped by 0 bases and J by 4 bases, with 16 bases between them. CDR1 is SGHRS and CDR2 is YFSETQ in the germline V gene. For the CDR3, the DNA is TGCGCCAGCAGCTTGGCATCGGTCACGAGTGGAGAGACCCAGTACTTC. The encoded protein is CASSLASVTSGETQYF. Based on the CDR3 plus reference TRBV5-1 and TRBJ2-5, the full variable domain is KAGVTQTPRYLIKTRGQQVTLSCSPISGHRSVSWYQQTPGQGLQFLFEYFSETQRNKGNFPGRFSGRQFSNSRSEMNVSTLELGDSALYLCASSLASVTSGETQYFGPGTRLLVL.

This clonotype was detected ten times or more. V gene TRBV29-1 combines with J gene TRBJ2-3; 7 bases agree with TRBD1. CDR1 and CDR2 (germline): SQVTM, ANQGSEA. Germline trimming cut 4 bases from V and 2 bases from J; bases unmatched to any gene: 6. This CDR3 is 14 amino acids long. CDR3 residues: CSVATGAVTDTQYF. The CDR3 nucleotides read TGCAGCGTTGCCACAGGGGCCGTCACAGATACGCAGTATTTT.

At least ten counts were recorded for this clonotype. This rearrangement joins TRBV29-1 to TRBJ2-5; a weak D match, TRBD2 (5 bases). The length of the CDR3 is 14 residues. Germline V gene lookup returns CDR1 SQVTM and CDR2 ANQGSEA. V lost 3 bases and J 5 bases, leaving 16 bases between the germline ends. In DNA, the CDR3 is TGCAGCGTTGAGTTGAACGGGATAGGTGAGACCCAGTACTTC. Amino acids: CSVELNGIGETQYF.

This clonotype was recorded at least ten times. The V and J genes are TRBV20-1 and TRBJ2-1; unclear D gene. Germline values: CDR1 DFQATT, CDR2 SNEGSKA (reference sequence). The CDR3 extends over 11 amino acids. V dropped 2 bases and J dropped 4 bases, with 3 bases sitting between them. The CDR3 bases are TGCAGTGCTAGACCTTACAATGAGCAGTTCTTC. Amino acids: CSARPYNEQFF.

This clonotype was counted ten times or more. This chain links TRBV3-1 with TRBJ2-1, with TRBD2 matching 11 bases. The germline gives CDR1 LGHDT, CDR2 YNNKEL (reference sequence). The CDR3 runs to 15 residues. The trim removed 4 bases at V and 8 bases at J, leaving 7 bases unmatched. This CDR3 is CASSPGTSGWDEQFF. The CDR3 nucleotides are TGTGCCAGCAGCCCAGGGACTAGCGGATGGGATGAGCAGTTCTTC.

This clonotype came up a few times. The chain joins TRBV7-6 to TRBJ2-7; D is perhaps TRBD1 or TRBD2 (6 bases each). CDR1 and CDR2 from the germline V gene are SGHVS and FNYEAQ. Trimming stripped 1 base from V and 9 bases from J, with 25 bases between. The CDR3 spans 17 residues. Here the CDR3 DNA reads TGTGCCAGCAGCTTAGGGCAGGGGCGGCGGGATAAATTCGGGCAGTACTTC. Encoded protein: CASSLGQGRRDKFGQYF.

The V gene is TRBV4-1, the J gene TRBJ1-4, with unresolved D. Looked up from germline, CDR1 is MGHRA and CDR2 is YSYEKL. The CDR3 consists of 14 residues. Between the trimmed V and J ends, which lost 1 base and 15 bases, there was a span of 18 bases. This CDR3 is CASSQVKERFLMFF. The CDR3 nucleotides are TGCGCCAGCAGCCAAGTGAAGGAACGGTTTTTAATGTTTTTT.

This clonotype was found many times. The chain couples TRBV2 to TRBJ2-1, with 9 bases lining up with TRBD1. With 4 bases clipped from V and 3 bases from J, the junction kept 13 bases outside the gene matches. CDR1 is SNHLY, CDR2 FYNNEI, per germline. The CDR3 totals 18 residues. This CDR3 reads CASSAIRTGEDYYNEQFF. For the CDR3, the DNA is TGTGCCAGCAGTGCTATAAGGACAGGGGAAGACTACTACAATGAGCAGTTCTTC.

This clonotype was counted ten times or more. The gene calls are TRBV5-1 and TRBJ1-1, with D perhaps TRBD1 (5 bases). The germline CDR1 and CDR2 sequences are SGHRS and YFSETQ. The V end was cut by 4 bases, the J end by 6 bases, with 10 bases between. CDR3 length: 12 amino acids. The DNA of the CDR3 is TGCGCCAGCAGCACCAGGGACTCTGAAGCTTTCTTT. Encoded protein: CASSTRDSEAFF.

This clonotype was seen many times. The J gene is TRBJ1-1, the V gene TRBV5-5; TRBD1 might be the D (6 bases). V was shortened by 3 bases and J by 7 bases, with 10 bases between the two germline ends. Germline values: CDR1 SGHKS, CDR2 YYEKEE (reference sequence). This CDR3 has 12 amino acids. CDR3 region: CASSSQGNEAFF. CDR3 DNA: TGTGCCAGCAGCTCGCAGGGGAATGAAGCTTTCTTT. Variable domain in full (rest from reference TRBV5-5 and TRBJ1-1): DAGVTQSPTHLIKTRGQQVTLRCSPISGHKSVSWYQQVLGQGPQFIFQYYEKEERGRGNFPDRFSARQFPNYSSELNVNALLLGDSALYLCASSSQGNEAFFGQGTRLTVV.

This clonotype has a count of ten or more. V usage is TRBV12-3 or TRBV12-4 and J usage is TRBJ1-1; D perhaps matches TRBD1 (5 bases). The CDR3 spans 14 residues. V was pared by 2 bases and J by 5 bases, with 12 bases between. CDR3: CASSLIRGETEAFF. CDR3 DNA sequence: TGTGCCAGCAGTTTAATTCGGGGGGAGACTGAAGCTTTCTTT.